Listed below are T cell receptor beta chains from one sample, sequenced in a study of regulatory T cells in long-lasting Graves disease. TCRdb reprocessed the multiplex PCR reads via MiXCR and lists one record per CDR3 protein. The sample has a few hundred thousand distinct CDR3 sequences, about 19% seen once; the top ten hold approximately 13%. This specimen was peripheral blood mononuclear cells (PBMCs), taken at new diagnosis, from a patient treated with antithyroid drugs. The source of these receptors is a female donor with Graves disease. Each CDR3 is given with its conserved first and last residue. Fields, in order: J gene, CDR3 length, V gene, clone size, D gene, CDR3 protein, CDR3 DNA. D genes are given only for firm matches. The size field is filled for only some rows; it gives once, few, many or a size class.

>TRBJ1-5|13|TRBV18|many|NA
CASSPNRDQPQHF
TGTGCCAGCTCACCAAACAGGGATCAGCCCCAGCATTTT
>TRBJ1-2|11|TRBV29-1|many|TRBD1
CSVQGAGGYTF
TGCAGCGTTCAGGGGGCGGGTGGCTACACCTTC
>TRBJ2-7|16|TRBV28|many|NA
CASSLGGGGAPYEQYF
TGTGCCAGCAGTTTAGGTGGTGGGGGTGCCCCCTACGAGCAGTACTTC
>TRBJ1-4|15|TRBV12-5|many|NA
CASGLAWGVGEKLFF
TGTGCTAGTGGTTTGGCCTGGGGGGTTGGCGAAAAACTGTTTTTT
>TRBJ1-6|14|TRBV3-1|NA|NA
CATSDWGANSPLHF
TGTGCCACCTCAGACTGGGGGGCAAATTCACCCCTCCACTTT
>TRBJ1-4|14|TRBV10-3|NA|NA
CAIIPGTVNEKLFF
TGTGCCATCATCCCCGGGACGGTGAATGAAAAACTGTTTTTT
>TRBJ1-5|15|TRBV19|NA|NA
CATHGQLYSNQPQHF
TGTGCCACGCACGGACAGCTATATAGCAATCAGCCCCAGCATTTT
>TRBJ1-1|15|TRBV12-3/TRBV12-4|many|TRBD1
CASSWQGVEVTEAFF
TGTGCCAGCAGTTGGCAGGGGGTTGAGGTAACTGAAGCTTTCTTT
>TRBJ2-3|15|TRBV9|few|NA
CASTGREPSTDTQYF
TGTGCCAGCACGGGAAGGGAACCTAGCACAGATACGCAGTATTTT
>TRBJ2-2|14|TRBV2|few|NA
CASSGSGAYGELFF
TGTGCCAGCAGTGGGTCGGGAGCGTACGGGGAGCTGTTTTTT
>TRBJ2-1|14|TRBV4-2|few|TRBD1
CASSLDRGPNEQFF
TGTGCCAGCAGCTTGGACAGGGGGCCCAATGAGCAGTTCTTC
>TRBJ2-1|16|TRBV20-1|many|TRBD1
CSAVDRAPFLYNEQFF
TGCAGTGCTGTGGACAGGGCCCCTTTTTTATACAATGAGCAGTTCTTC
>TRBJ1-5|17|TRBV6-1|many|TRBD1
CASKSGTGDYSNQPQHF
TGTGCCAGCAAATCCGGGACAGGGGATTATAGCAATCAGCCCCAGCATTTT
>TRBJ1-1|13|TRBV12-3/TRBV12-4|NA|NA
CASSAMGNTEAFF
TGTGCCAGCAGCGCCATGGGGAACACTGAAGCTTTCTTT
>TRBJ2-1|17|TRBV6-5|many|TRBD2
CASSYLSGASSYNEQFF
TGTGCCAGCAGTTACCTGAGCGGGGCGAGCTCCTACAATGAGCAGTTCTTC
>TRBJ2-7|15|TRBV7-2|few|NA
CASSLGADSLYEQYF
TGTGCCAGCAGCTTGGGAGCGGATTCCCTCTACGAGCAGTACTTC
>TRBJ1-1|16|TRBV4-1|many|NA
CASSQDLGRANTEAFF
TGCGCCAGCAGCCAAGATCTAGGACGGGCCAACACTGAAGCTTTCTTT
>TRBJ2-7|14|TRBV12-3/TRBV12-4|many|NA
CASTSVGGSYEQYF
TGTGCCAGCACCTCTGTTGGCGGGTCCTACGAGCAGTACTTC
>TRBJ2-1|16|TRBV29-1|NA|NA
CSVEYSGGAGGYEQFF
TGCAGCGTTGAGTATTCCGGGGGGGCAGGGGGCTACGAGCAGTTCTTC
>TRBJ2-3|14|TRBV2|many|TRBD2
CASPAGWGTDTQYF
TGTGCCAGCCCAGCGGGGTGGGGTACAGATACGCAGTATTTT
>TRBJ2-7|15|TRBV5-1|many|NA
CASSSRGVKSYEQYF
TGCGCCAGCAGTTCCCGCGGGGTTAAGTCCTACGAGCAGTACTTC
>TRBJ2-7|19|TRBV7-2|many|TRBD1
CASSLSQPRPETGTYEQYF
TGTGCCAGCAGCTTATCTCAACCCCGGCCCGAGACAGGGACCTACGAGCAGTACTTC
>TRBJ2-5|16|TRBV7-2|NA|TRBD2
CASSLFPRLAKETQYF
TGTGCCAGCAGCTTATTTCCGAGACTAGCGAAAGAGACCCAGTACTTC
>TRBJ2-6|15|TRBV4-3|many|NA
CASSRTIDGANVLTF
TGCGCCAGCAGCCGCACTATAGATGGGGCCAACGTCCTGACTTTC
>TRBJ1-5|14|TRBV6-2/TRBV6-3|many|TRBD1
CASNRDRANQPQHF
TGTGCCAGCAATCGAGACAGGGCCAATCAGCCCCAGCATTTT
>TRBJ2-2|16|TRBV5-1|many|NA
CASSPPAGTNTGELFF
TGCGCCAGCAGCCCCCCAGCAGGGACGAACACCGGGGAGCTGTTTTTT
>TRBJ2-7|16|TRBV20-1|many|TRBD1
CSARDRRTGGSGEQYF
TGCAGTGCTAGAGATCGCAGGACAGGGGGCTCAGGCGAGCAGTACTTC
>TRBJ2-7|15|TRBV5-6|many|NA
CASSPGPLSPYEQYF
TGTGCCAGCAGCCCGGGGCCCCTATCCCCCTACGAGCAGTACTTC
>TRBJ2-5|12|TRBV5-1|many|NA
CASSPLQETQYF
TGCGCCAGCAGCCCCTTGCAGGAGACCCAGTACTTC
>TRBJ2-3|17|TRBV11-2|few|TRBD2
CASSPRAGGGAADTQYF
TGTGCCAGCAGCCCTAGGGCGGGCGGGGGGGCCGCAGATACGCAGTATTTT
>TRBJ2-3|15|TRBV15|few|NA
CATSRGGLSTDTQYF
TGTGCCACCAGCCGAGGGGGACTGAGCACAGATACGCAGTATTTT
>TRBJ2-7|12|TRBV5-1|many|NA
CASRSGTHEQYF
TGCGCCAGCAGATCCGGGACTCACGAGCAGTACTTC